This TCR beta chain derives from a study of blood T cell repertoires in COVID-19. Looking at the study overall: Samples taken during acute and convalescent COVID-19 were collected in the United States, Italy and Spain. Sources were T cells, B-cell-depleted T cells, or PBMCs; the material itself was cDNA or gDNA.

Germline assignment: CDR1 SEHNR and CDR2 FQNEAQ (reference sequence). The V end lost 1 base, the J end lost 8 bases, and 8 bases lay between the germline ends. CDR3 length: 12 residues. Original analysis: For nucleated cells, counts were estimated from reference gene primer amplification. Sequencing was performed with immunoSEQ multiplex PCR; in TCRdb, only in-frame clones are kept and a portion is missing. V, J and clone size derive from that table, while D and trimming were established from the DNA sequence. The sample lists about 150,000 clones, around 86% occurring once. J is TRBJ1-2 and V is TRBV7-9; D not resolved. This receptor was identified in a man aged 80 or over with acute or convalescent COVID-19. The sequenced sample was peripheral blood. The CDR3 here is CASSLEWEGYTF. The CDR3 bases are TGTGCCAGCAGCTTAGAGTGGGAGGGCTACACCTTC.